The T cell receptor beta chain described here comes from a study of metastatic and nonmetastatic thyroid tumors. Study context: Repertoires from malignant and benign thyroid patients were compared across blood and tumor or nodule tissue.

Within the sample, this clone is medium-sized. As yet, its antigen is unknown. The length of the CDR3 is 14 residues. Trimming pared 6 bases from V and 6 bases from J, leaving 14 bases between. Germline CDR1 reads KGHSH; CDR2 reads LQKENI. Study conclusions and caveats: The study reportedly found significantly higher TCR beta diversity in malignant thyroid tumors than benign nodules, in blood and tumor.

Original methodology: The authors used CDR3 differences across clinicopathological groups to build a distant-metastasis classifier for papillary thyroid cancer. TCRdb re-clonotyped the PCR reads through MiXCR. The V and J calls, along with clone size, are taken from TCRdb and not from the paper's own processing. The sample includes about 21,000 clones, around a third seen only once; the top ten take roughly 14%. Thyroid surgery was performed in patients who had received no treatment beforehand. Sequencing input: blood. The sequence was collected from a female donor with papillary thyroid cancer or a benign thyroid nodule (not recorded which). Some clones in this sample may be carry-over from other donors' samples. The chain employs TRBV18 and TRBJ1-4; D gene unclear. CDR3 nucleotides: TGTGCCAGCTCGGCCCGGCAGGATCATGAAAAACTGTTTTTT. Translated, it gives CASSARQDHEKLFF.